Presented here are 4 T cell receptor beta chains from one specimen sequenced in a study of T cells in Graves' hyperthyroidism and ophthalmopathy. RNA transcripts served as the template for amplifying TCR beta CDR3 regions. The study used the HTBI primer set for a first-round RT-PCR of the TCR CDR3. TCRdb used MiXCR to reprocess the multiplex PCR reads, holding one entry per CDR3 protein. The data contain around 720,000 distinct CDR3 sequences, over 35% of them seen just once; the ten biggest clones take up around 30%. The sequenced sample consisted of blood. The source of these receptors is a woman in her forties with Graves' hyperthyroidism.

V and J are TRBV7-2 and TRBJ2-3, with D maybe TRBD2 (6 bases). Per the germline V gene, CDR1 is SGHTA and CDR2 is FQGNSA. V lost 3 bases, J lost 3 bases, and 13 bases lay in between. This CDR3 is built from 15 residues. The CDR3 nucleotides read TGTGCCAGCAGCTTTACGGGAGTGGCGACAGATACGCAGTATTTT. Translation gives CASSFTGVATDTQYF.

This clonotype was counted ten times or more. The chain joins TRBV20-1 to TRBJ2-5, with 7 bases aligning to TRBD2. J was trimmed by 7 bases and V by 1 base; bases with no gene match: 12. Looked up from germline, CDR1 is DFQATT and CDR2 is SNEGSKA (reference sequence). This CDR3 contains 15 residues. The CDR3 spells CSARVGLAERGTQYF. CDR3 bases: TGCAGTGCTAGAGTTGGCCTAGCGGAGAGGGGGACCCAGTACTTC.

The chain combines TRBV12-3 or TRBV12-4 with TRBJ2-5, with 10 bases aligning to TRBD2. There are 16 residues in the CDR3. V was clipped by 5 bases and J by 5 bases; unmatched bases: 11. The CDR3 region has the DNA TGTGCCAGCAGTAAAACCGGGACTAGCGAGAGGGAGACCCAGTACTTC. Translating gives CASSKTGTSERETQYF.

This clonotype was seen just once. V and J are TRBV5-1 and TRBJ1-1; D is unresolved. The germline V gene has CDR1 SGHRS and CDR2 YFSETQ. The V gene lost 3 bases and the J gene lost 6 bases, with 9 bases spanning the gap. There are 12 residues in the CDR3. For the CDR3, the DNA is TGCGCCAGCAGCTCGAACGAGGCTGAAGCTTTCTTT. Its translation is CASSSNEAEAFF.